This passage covers 5 T cell receptor beta chains from one sample sequenced in a study of metastatic and nonmetastatic thyroid tumors (dated by TCRdb to the early 2020s). Library method: PCR. Instrument used: Illumina HiSeq 4000. TCRdb handled the public reads itself, with Q25 trimming in fastp and clone calling in MiXCR, and kept productive beta chains. The sample table shows several thousand clones, and about 31% are seen once. 47% of the sample is held by the ten biggest clonotypes. None of the patients had been given any treatment before thyroid surgery. Sequencing input: adjacent normal tissue. These receptor sequences come from a female donor with papillary thyroid cancer or a benign thyroid nodule (not recorded which). Some clones in this sample may be carry-over from other donors' samples.

This clone occurred a few times. The J gene is TRBJ2-7, the V gene TRBV6-1; maybe TRBD2 (6 bases). The length of the CDR3 is 15 residues. V was cut by 5 bases and J by 0 bases, with 14 bases left in between. Germline V gene data show CDR1 as MNHNS and CDR2 as SASEGT. The CDR3 loop is CASSLLSGASYEQYF. The CDR3 coding sequence is TGTGCCAGCAGTCTTCTTAGCGGAGCCTCCTACGAGCAGTACTTC.

By sample share, this clone is medium-sized. V gene TRBV5-6 combines with J gene TRBJ1-2, with 9 bases fitting TRBD1. Germline assignment: CDR1 SGHDT and CDR2 YYEEEE. Unmatched junction bases numbered 1, after V lost 1 base and J lost 6 bases. The CDR3 runs 13 residues. The CDR3 bases are TGTGCCAGCAGCTTGAGACAGGGGGATGGCTACACCTTC. This encodes CASSLRQGDGYTF.

This clone was found a few times. In DNA form, the CDR3 reads TGTGCCAGCAGCGTACAGGCGTATTCACCCCTCCACTTT. The encoded protein is CASSVQAYSPLHF. The J gene is TRBJ1-6, the V gene TRBV9, with unresolved D. The CDR3 spans 13 residues. V dropped 1 base and J dropped 8 bases, with 7 bases sitting between them. Per germline, CDR1 SGDLS and CDR2 YYNGEE.

The J gene is TRBJ2-7, the V gene TRBV30; the D gene is possibly TRBD2 (7 bases). This CDR3 region has 13 residues. Looked up from germline, CDR1 is GTSNPN and CDR2 is SVGIG (reference sequence). V was clipped by 4 bases and J by 3 bases, with 13 bases between them. CDR3 sequence: CAWKGGGGYEQYF. Here the CDR3 DNA reads TGTGCCTGGAAAGGGGGAGGGGGCTACGAGCAGTACTTC.

The chain links TRBV5-1 to TRBJ2-7; 8 bases fit TRBD2. CDR1 is SGHRS, CDR2 YFSETQ, per germline. V shed 3 bases, J shed 7 bases, and the junction held 9 bases outside the gene matches. CDR3 length: 14 residues. CDR3 in DNA: TGCGCCAGCAGCTCGCTAGCGGGTCCGGGGGAGCAGTACTTC. The encoded protein is CASSSLAGPGEQYF. Based on the CDR3 plus reference TRBV5-1 and TRBJ2-7, the full variable domain is KAGVTQTPRYLIKTRGQQVTLSCSPISGHRSVSWYQQTPGQGLQFLFEYFSETQRNKGNFPGRFSGRQFSNSRSEMNVSTLELGDSALYLCASSSLAGPGEQYFGPGTRLTVT.